Given below is one TCR beta chain in context. TCRdb's copy holds only in-frame clones and misses some; the assay was immunoSEQ multiplex PCR. This table has more than 45,000 clones, 88% appearing once. The sample belongs to a study of T cell changes during pregnancy in multiple sclerosis. Per the germline V gene, CDR1 is SGHAT and CDR2 is FQNNGV. Trimming cost V 2 bases and J 5 bases; bases outside gene matches: 5. CDR3 size: 15 residues. The sequence was obtained from a female donor with multiple sclerosis, enrolled in a pregnancy study. Sequencing was performed on CD4+ T cells from peripheral blood mononuclear cells, taken in the second trimester of pregnancy. V and J are TRBV11-2 and TRBJ2-3, with TRBD2 matching over 9 bases. The CDR3 sequence: CASSLQAGGRDTQYF. The CDR3 nucleotides read TGTGCCAGCAGCTTACAAGCGGGAGGAAGAGATACGCAGTATTTT.